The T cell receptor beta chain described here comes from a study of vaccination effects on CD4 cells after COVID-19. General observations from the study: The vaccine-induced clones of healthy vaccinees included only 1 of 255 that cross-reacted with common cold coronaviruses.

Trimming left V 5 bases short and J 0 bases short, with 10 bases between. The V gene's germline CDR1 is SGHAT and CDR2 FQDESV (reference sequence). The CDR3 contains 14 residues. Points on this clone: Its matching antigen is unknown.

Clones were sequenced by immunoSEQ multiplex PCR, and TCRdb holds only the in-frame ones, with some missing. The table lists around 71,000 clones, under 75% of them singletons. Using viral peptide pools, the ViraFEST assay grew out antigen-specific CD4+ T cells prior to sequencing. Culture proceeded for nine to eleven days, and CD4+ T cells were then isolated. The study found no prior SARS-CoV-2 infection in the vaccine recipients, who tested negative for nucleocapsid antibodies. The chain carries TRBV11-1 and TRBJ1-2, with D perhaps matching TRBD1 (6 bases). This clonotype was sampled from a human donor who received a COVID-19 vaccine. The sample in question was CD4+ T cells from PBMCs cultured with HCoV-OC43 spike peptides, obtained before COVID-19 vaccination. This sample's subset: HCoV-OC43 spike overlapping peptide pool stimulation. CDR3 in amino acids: CASSKSGANYGYTF. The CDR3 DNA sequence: TGTGCCAGCAGCAAATCAGGGGCTAACTATGGCTACACCTTC.